Each of the 8 T cell receptor beta chains below was sequenced from the same sample in a study of OX40 agonist ivuxolimab in advanced cancers. The method behind the library was the immunoSEQ multiplex PCR assay. TCRdb provides this immuneACCESS table in a form limited to in-frame rearrangements. Some clones are lacking; in checked studies, under half of them reflect an unresolved V gene, and why the rest are absent is not known. Counted in this sample were 65,000 to 80,000 clones; 93% of them appeared once. The biggest ten clones account for about 6.6% of the sample. The sequencing used CD4+ or CD8+ T cells sorted from blood, collected in a trial of the OX40 agonist ivuxolimab. The receptor set was obtained from an adult with an advanced solid tumor such as melanoma, head and neck, liver or kidney cancer.

The chain recombines TRBV27 with TRBJ2-3, with 7 bases identical to TRBD1. Germline CDR1 is MNHEY and CDR2 is SMNVEV (reference sequence). The V gene end was trimmed by 4 bases and the J gene end by 4 bases; junction bases not matched to a gene: 11. This CDR3 comprises 16 residues. The CDR3 nucleotides read TGTGCCAGCAGTTCAAATACAGGGGTGTTGGCAGATACGCAGTATTTT. This gives the protein CASSSNTGVLADTQYF.

V usage is TRBV27 and J usage is TRBJ1-1; D not resolved. Germline V gives CDR1 MNHEY, CDR2 SMNVEV (reference sequence). The CDR3 totals 12 residues. Trimming stripped 0 bases from V and 9 bases from J, with 8 bases between. The CDR3 nucleotides read TGTGCCAGCAGTTTATCTGCGGGGAAAGCTTTCTTT. It specifies CASSLSAGKAFF.

The V and J genes are TRBV13 and TRBJ1-5, with 8 bases identical to TRBD1. CDR1 and CDR2 (germline): PRHDT, FYEKMQ (reference sequence). V lost 0 bases to trimming and J lost 6 bases; unmatched junction nucleotides: 4. This CDR3 has 15 residues. CDR3 coding DNA: TGTGCCAGCAGCTTAGGACGGACAGGGCTTCAGCCCCAGCATTTT. Protein: CASSLGRTGLQPQHF.

CDR3 bases: TGTGCCAGCAGTTACAAGGGGCTTGGCGAAGAGACCCAGTACTTC. Encoded protein: CASSYKGLGEETQYF. The chain carries TRBV6-5 and TRBJ2-5; the D gene is possibly TRBD1 (5 bases). The CDR3 is made up of 15 amino acids. Germline lookup yields CDR1 MNHEY and CDR2 SVGAGI. Trimming removed 2 bases from V and 3 bases from J, with 13 bases in between.

The chain recombines TRBV6-5 with TRBJ2-7, with D maybe TRBD1 (5 bases). This CDR3 is 15 amino acids long. The V end lost 0 bases, the J end lost 1 base, and 10 bases lay between the germline ends. Germline CDR1 MNHEY, CDR2 SVGAGI. CDR3 coding DNA: TGTGCCAGCAGTTACTCCTCGCCAGGGTCCTACGAGCAGTACTTC. It specifies CASSYSSPGSYEQYF.

The V and J genes are TRBV27 and TRBJ1-2; 8 bases match TRBD1. CDR3 length: 15 residues. Germline V CDR1 and CDR2: MNHEY, SMNVEV (reference sequence). With 5 bases clipped from V and 5 bases from J, the junction kept 10 bases outside the gene matches. The CDR3 spells CASSTLQGVGYGYTF. The CDR3 region has the DNA TGTGCCAGCAGTACTCTACAGGGGGTTGGTTATGGCTACACCTTC.

The rearrangement joins TRBV19 to TRBJ2-7; D remains unclear. Between the trimmed V and J ends, which lost 6 bases and 0 bases, there was a span of 9 bases. The CDR3 has 13 amino acids. Germline CDR1 is LNHDA and CDR2 is SQIVND (reference sequence). The CDR3, as DNA: TGTGCCAGTAGCCCAGCCTCCTCCTACGAGCAGTACTTC. Translation gives CASSPASSYEQYF. Full variable domain (missing parts from reference TRBV19 and TRBJ2-7): DGGITQSPKYLFRKEGQNVTLSCEQNLNHDAMYWYRQDPGQGLRLIYYSQIVNDFQKGDIAEGYSVSREKKESFPLTVTSAQKNPTAFYLCASSPASSYEQYFGPGTRLTVT.

V usage is TRBV7-9 and J usage is TRBJ1-1, with a possible D match to TRBD1 (5 bases). The germline V gene has CDR1 SEHNR and CDR2 FQNEAQ (reference sequence). The CDR3 consists of 13 residues. Between the trimmed V and J ends, which lost 6 bases and 7 bases, there was a span of 15 bases. CDR3 region: CASRLGGSYEAFF. The CDR3 region has the DNA TGTGCCAGCAGATTGGGGGGATCTTATGAAGCTTTCTTT.